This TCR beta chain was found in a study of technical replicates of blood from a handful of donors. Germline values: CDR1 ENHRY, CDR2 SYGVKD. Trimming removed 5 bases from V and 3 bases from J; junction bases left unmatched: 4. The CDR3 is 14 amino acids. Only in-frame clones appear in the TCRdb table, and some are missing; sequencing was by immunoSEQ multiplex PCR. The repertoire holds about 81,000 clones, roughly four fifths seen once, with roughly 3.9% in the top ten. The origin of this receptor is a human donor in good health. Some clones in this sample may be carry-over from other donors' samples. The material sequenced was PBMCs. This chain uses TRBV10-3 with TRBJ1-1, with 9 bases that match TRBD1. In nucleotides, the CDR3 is TGTGCCATCAGTACCCGGGACAGGGACACTGAAGCTTTCTTT. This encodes CAISTRDRDTEAFF.